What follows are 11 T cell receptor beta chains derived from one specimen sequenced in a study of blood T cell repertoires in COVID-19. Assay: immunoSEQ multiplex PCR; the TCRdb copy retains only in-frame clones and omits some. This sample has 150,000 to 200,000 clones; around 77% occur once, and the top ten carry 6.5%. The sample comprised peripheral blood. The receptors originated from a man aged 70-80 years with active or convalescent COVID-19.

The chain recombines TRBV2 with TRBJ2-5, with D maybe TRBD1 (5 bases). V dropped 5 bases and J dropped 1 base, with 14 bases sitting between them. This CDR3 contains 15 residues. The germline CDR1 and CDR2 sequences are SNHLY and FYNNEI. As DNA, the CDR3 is TGTGCCAGCAGTCCCCAGGGCCAGGCCCAAGAGACCCAGTACTTC. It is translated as CASSPQGQAQETQYF.

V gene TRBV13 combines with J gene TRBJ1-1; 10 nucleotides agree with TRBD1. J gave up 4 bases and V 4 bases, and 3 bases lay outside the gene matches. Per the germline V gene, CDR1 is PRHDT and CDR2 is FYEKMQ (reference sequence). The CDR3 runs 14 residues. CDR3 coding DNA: TGTGCCAGCAGCTCAGGGACAGGGGCCACTGAAGCTTTCTTT. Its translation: CASSSGTGATEAFF.

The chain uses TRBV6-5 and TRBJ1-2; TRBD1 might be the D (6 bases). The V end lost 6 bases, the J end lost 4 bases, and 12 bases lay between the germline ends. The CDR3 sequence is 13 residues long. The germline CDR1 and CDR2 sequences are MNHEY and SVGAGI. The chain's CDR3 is CASSVDSSYGYTF. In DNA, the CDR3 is TGTGCCAGCAGCGTGGACAGCTCCTATGGCTACACCTTC.

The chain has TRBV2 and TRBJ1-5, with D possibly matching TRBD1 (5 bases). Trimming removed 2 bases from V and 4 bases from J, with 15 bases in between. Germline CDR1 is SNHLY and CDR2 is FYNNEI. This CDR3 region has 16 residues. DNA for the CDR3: TGTGCCAGCAGTGAAATGGGGCGCTCCCGAAATCAGCCCCAGCATTTT. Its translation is CASSEMGRSRNQPQHF.

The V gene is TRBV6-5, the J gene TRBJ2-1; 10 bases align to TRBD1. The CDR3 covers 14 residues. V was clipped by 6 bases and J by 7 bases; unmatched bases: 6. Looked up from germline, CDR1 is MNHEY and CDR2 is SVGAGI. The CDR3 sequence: CASRRDRGENEQFF. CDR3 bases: TGTGCCAGCAGGAGGGACAGGGGAGAAAATGAGCAGTTCTTC.

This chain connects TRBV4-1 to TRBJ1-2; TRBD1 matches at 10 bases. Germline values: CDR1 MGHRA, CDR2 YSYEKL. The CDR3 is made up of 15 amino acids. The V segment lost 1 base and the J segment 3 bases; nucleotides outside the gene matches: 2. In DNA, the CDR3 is TGCGCCAGCAGCCAAGCGGACAGGGGGGACTATGGCTACACCTTC. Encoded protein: CASSQADRGDYGYTF.

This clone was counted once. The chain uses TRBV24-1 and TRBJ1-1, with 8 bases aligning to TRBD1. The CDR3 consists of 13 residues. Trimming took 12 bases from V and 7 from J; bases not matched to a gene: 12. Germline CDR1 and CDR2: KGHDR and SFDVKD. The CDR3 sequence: CASYRGNPVEAFF. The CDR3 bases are TGTGCCTCCTACAGGGGGAACCCCGTTGAAGCTTTCTTT.

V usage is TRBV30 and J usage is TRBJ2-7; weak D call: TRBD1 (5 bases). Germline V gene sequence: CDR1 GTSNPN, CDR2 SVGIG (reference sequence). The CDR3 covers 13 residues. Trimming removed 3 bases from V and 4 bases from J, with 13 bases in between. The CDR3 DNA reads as TGTGCCTGGAGAGGGCAGGGTCGGTACGAGCAGTACTTC. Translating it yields CAWRGQGRYEQYF.

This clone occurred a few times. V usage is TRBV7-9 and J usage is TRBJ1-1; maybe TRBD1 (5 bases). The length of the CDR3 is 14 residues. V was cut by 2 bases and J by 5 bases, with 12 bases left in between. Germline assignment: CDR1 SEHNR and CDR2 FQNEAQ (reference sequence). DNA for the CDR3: TGTGCCAGCAGCTTAAATTCGGGGGGTACTGAAGCTTTCTTT. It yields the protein CASSLNSGGTEAFF.

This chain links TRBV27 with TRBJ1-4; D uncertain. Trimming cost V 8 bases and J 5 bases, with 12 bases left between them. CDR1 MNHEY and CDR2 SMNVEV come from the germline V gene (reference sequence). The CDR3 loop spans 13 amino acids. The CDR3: CASRRSGNEKLFF. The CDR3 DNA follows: TGTGCCAGCCGGAGATCGGGGAATGAAAAACTGTTTTTT.

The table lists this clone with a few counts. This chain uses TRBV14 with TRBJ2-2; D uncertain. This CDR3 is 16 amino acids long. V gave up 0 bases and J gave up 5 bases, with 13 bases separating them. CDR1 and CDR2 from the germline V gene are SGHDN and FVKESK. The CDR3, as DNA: TGTGCCAGCAGCCAAGACGTGAGGATCGGAACCGGGGAGCTGTTTTTT. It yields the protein CASSQDVRIGTGELFF.